The 9 T cell receptor beta chains below were found in one sample sequenced in a study of blood T cells in healthy people across ages. Using a J-beta primer mix together with a sample-barcoded 5' primer, a second PCR was run for roughly 6 to 11 cycles. One entry per CDR3 protein results from TCRdb running MiXCR on the 5' RACE reads. The profile shows approximately 810,000 distinct CDR3 sequences, about 28% of them singletons. Input material: blood. The receptor set was obtained from a woman older than 75 in good health.

This clonotype was detected ten times or more. V gene TRBV5-1 combines with J gene TRBJ1-2, with 10 bases fitting TRBD1. CDR1 SGHRS and CDR2 YFSETQ come from the germline V gene. CDR3 length: 16 residues. V trimming: 4 bases; J trimming: 8 bases; junction bases outside the gene matches: 14. The CDR3 sequence: CASSSPLGTGDSGYTF. The CDR3 DNA follows: TGCGCCAGCAGCAGCCCGTTGGGGACAGGGGACTCGGGCTACACCTTC.

For this clonotype: A much larger clonotype is one base distant, so this may be a read error. J is TRBJ2-4 and V is TRBV2; D may be TRBD1 (5 bases). Trimming shortened V by 3 bases and J by 6 bases, and 15 bases separated the two germline ends. CDR1 and CDR2 (germline): SNHLY, FYNNEI. The CDR3 is made up of 15 amino acids. In DNA, the CDR3 is TGTGCCAGCAGTGATTCCCTAAGGGGTAGAAACATTCAGTACTTC. This codes for CASSDSLRGRNIQYF.

The table lists this clonotype with a few counts. The V and J genes are TRBV30 and TRBJ1-2; D unresolved. V was pared by 1 base and J by 7 bases, with 10 bases between. CDR1 and CDR2 from the germline V gene are GTSNPN and SVGIG (reference sequence). The CDR3 runs to 12 residues. The CDR3 DNA follows: TGTGCCTGGAGTGGGGGTGACTCTGGCTACACCTTC. The encoded protein is CAWSGGDSGYTF.

In regard to this clonotype: Mismatch with germline at one junction end may stem from a read error. The chain links TRBV3-1 to TRBJ2-1, with D unresolved. This CDR3 contains 15 residues. Looked up from germline, CDR1 is LGHDT and CDR2 is YNNKEL (reference sequence). CDR3 nucleotides: TGTGCCAGCAGCCAAGTTCTGGTAATCGGCGGTGAGCGGTTCTTC. This sequence encodes CASSQVLVIGGERFF.

In this sample, this clonotype turned up once. At one of its ends the junction is not consistent with the germline gene, which may arise from a read error. CDR3 nucleotide sequence: TGTGCCAGCAGCGGGAAGTGGCGGGGACTCGGCTACGGGCAGTACTTC. The encoded protein is CASSGKWRGLGYGQYF. The chain joins TRBV5-7 to TRBJ2-7; possible D gene TRBD2, 6 bases. Being an ORF, TRBV5-7 has a function that is uncertain. CDR3 length: 16 residues.

The CDR3 here is CSAKLGTGVDTEAFF. As DNA, the CDR3 is TGCAGTGCTAAGCTCGGGACAGGGGTGGACACTGAAGCTTTCTTT. The chain carries TRBV20-1 and TRBJ1-1, with 10 bases fitting TRBD1. The CDR3 totals 15 residues. Trimming took 4 bases from V and 3 from J; bases not matched to a gene: 8. Germline V gene lookup returns CDR1 DFQATT and CDR2 SNEGSKA (reference sequence).

Of note for this clonotype: One end of the junction is discordant with germline, which a read error may explain. The CDR3 loop reads CSTSKGGNQPQHF. CDR3 coding DNA: TGCAGTACTAGCAAGGGGGGCAATCAGCCCCAGCATTTT. This chain uses TRBV20-1 with TRBJ1-5; a possible D gene is TRBD1 (6 bases). This CDR3 spans 13 amino acids. Germline V gene lookup returns CDR1 DFQATT and CDR2 SNEGSKA (reference sequence).

With regard to this clonotype: A much larger clone is a single base away; this may be a read error. This chain links TRBV5-1 with TRBJ2-3, with D possibly matching TRBD2 (5 bases). CDR3 length equals 13 residues. Germline CDR1 and CDR2: SGHRS and YFSETQ. With 7 bases removed from V and 0 bases from J, the gap between germline ends came to 9 bases. The CDR3 sequence is CASGLQSTDTQYF. The DNA of the CDR3 is TGCGCCAGCGGACTGCAGAGCACAGATACGCAGTATTTT.

This clonotype has a count of ten or more. The gene calls are TRBV12-3 or TRBV12-4 and TRBJ2-2; D call uncertain. The CDR3 spans 13 residues. With 5 bases removed from V and 8 bases from J, the gap between germline ends came to 12 bases. The CDR3, as DNA: TGTGCCAGCAGTCTCGCGTTTGGGGGGGAGCTGTTTTTT. Translation: CASSLAFGGELFF.